Following are 3 T cell receptor beta chains from one sample sequenced in a study of blood T cell repertoires in COVID-19. Generated by immunoSEQ multiplex PCR, the TCRdb table keeps only in-frame clones and is missing some. The repertoire holds roughly 80,000 clones, with 87% as singletons. Material for sequencing was peripheral blood. The receptors here all came from a woman of 80 years or more with active or convalescent COVID-19.

The chain joins TRBV11-2 to TRBJ2-2, with 10 bases aligning to TRBD2. From germline, CDR1 is SGHAT and CDR2 FQNNGV. J was trimmed by 6 bases and V by 1 base; bases with no gene match: 8. The CDR3 is 17 amino acids. CDR3 protein: CASSLVFTSGMAGELFF. CDR3 DNA sequence: TGTGCCAGCAGCTTAGTATTCACTAGCGGGATGGCCGGGGAGCTGTTTTTT.

The V call is TRBV7-2, the J call TRBJ2-5; TRBD1 agrees at 11 bases. The trim removed 4 bases at V and 5 bases at J, leaving 6 bases unmatched. The CDR3 runs 15 residues. Per the germline V gene, CDR1 is SGHTA and CDR2 is FQGNSA. The CDR3 here is CASSSRTGGRETQYF. CDR3 sequence (DNA): TGTGCCAGCAGCTCCCGGACAGGGGGCCGGGAGACCCAGTACTTC.

V is TRBV30 and J is TRBJ1-1, with TRBD1 matching over 9 bases. Germline V gene lookup returns CDR1 GTSNPN and CDR2 SVGIG (reference sequence). The CDR3 has 13 residues. V shed 2 bases, J shed 11 bases, and the junction held 9 bases outside the gene matches. CDR3 in DNA: TGTGCCTGGAGTCCGGACAGGGGAAGTCGGGCTTTCTTT. It translates to CAWSPDRGSRAFF.